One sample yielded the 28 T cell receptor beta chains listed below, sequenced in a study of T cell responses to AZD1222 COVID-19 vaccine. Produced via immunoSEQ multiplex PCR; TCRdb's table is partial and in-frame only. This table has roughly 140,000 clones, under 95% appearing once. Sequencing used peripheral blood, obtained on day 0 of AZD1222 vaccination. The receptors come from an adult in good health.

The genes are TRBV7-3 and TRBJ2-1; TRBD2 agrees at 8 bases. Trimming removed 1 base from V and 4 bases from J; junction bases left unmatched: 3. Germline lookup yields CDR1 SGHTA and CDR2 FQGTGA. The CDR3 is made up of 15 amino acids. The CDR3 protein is CASSLSGGLYNEQFF. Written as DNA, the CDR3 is TGTGCCAGCAGCTTAAGCGGGGGGCTTTACAATGAGCAGTTCTTC.

CDR3 coding DNA: TGTGCCAGCAGCTTAGGTCAGCGGGGGGCAAACACCGGGGAGCTGTTTTTT. Translation: CASSLGQRGANTGELFF. This rearrangement joins TRBV7-2 to TRBJ2-2; 9 nucleotides agree with TRBD2. V shed 1 base and J 2 bases; nucleotides not matched to a gene: 5. Germline V gene sequence: CDR1 SGHTA, CDR2 FQGNSA. The CDR3 is made up of 17 amino acids.

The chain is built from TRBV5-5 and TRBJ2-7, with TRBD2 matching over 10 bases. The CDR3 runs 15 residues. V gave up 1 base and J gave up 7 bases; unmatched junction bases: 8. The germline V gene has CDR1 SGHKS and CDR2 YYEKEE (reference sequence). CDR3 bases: TGTGCCAGCAGCTTGAACCCCACTAGCGGGATAGAGCAGTACTTC. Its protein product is CASSLNPTSGIEQYF.

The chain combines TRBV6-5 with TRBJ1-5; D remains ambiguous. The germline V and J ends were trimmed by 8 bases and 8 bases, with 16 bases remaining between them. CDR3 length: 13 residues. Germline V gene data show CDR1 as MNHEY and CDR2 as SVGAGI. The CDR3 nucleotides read TGTGCCAGCCGTACCGGGGTCGATGAGCCCCAGCATTTT. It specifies CASRTGVDEPQHF.

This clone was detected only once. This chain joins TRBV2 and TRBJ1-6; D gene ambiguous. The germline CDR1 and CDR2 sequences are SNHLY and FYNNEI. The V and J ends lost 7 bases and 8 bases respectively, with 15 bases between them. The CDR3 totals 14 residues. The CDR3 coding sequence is TGTGCCAGCATGGTCAGCGCGGGGTATTCACCCCTCCACTTT. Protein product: CASMVSAGYSPLHF. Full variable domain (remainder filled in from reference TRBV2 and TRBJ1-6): EPEVTQTPSHQVTQMGQEVILRCVPISNHLYFYWYRQILGQKVEFLVSFYNNEISEKSEIFDDQFSVERPDGSNFTLKIRSTKLEDSAMYFCASMVSAGYSPLHFGNGTRLTVT.

The CDR3 bases are TGTGCCAGCAGTTACTATGCGGGGGCGAACACCGGGGAGCTGTTTTTT. This codes for CASSYYAGANTGELFF. The rearrangement uses TRBV6-2 or TRBV6-3 and TRBJ2-2; 7 bases match TRBD2. The CDR3 is made up of 16 amino acids. Germline lookup yields CDR1 MNHEY and CDR2 SVGEGT. The V gene end was trimmed by 1 base and the J gene end by 0 bases; junction bases not matched to a gene: 2.

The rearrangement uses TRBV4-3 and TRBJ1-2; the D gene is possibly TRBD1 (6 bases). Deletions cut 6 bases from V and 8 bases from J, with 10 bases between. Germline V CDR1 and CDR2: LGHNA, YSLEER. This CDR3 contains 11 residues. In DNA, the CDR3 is TGCGCCAGCAGTGACAGGTGGGGCTACACCTTC. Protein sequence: CASSDRWGYTF.

CDR3 DNA sequence: TGTGCCAGCAGCGCGCCCATAGCGGGAGGTCGAAATGAGCAGTTCTTC. This translates into CASSAPIAGGRNEQFF. This sequence joins TRBV9 and TRBJ2-1, with 10 nucleotides matching TRBD2. The CDR3 has 16 residues. Losses at the gene ends were 3 bases for V and 7 bases for J; bases not matched to a gene: 10. Germline CDR1 and CDR2: SGDLS and YYNGEE.

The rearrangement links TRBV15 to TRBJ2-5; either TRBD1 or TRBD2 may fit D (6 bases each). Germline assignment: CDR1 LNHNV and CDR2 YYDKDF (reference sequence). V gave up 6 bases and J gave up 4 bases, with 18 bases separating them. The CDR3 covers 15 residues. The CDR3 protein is CATRRRGEVRETQYF. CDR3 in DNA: TGTGCCACCAGAAGGAGGGGGGAGGTTCGAGAGACCCAGTACTTC.

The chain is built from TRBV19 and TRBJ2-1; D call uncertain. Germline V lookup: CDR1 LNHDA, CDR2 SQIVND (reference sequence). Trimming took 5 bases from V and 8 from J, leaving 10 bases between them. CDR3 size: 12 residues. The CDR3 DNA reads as TGTGCCAGTAGTCCGTCCGGCGATGAGCAGTTCTTC. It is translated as CASSPSGDEQFF.

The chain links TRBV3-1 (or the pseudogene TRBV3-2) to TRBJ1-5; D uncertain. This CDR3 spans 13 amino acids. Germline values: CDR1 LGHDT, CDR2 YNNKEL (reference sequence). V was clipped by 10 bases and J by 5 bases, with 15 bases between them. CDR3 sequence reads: CATRVRWDQPQHF. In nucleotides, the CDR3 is TGTGCCACGCGGGTGAGGTGGGATCAGCCCCAGCATTTT.

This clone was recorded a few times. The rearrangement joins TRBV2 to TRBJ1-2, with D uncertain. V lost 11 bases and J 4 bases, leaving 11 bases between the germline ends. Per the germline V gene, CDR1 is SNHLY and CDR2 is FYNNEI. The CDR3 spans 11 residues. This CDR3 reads CAWTGVYGYTF. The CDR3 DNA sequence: TGTGCCTGGACTGGGGTCTATGGCTACACCTTC.

This CDR3 is CASSVGTAGNEQFF. The DNA for the CDR3 is TGTGCCAGCAGTGTCGGGACAGCTGGCAATGAGCAGTTCTTC. V and J are TRBV6-4 and TRBJ2-1; TRBD1 aligns across 7 bases. Germline V gene sequence: CDR1 MRHNA, CDR2 SNTAGT. The CDR3 consists of 14 residues. V lost 4 bases to trimming and J lost 6 bases; unmatched junction nucleotides: 6.

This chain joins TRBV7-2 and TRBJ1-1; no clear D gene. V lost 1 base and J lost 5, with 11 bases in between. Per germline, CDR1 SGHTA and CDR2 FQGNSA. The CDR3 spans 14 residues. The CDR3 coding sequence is TGTGCCAGCAGCTTAGAGGCAATTTGGACTGAAGCTTTCTTT. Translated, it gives CASSLEAIWTEAFF.

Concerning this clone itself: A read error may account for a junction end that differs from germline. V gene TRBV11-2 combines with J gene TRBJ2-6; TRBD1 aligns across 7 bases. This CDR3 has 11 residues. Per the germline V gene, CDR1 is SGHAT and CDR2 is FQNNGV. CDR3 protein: CASSPEGALAF. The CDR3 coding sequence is TGTGCCAGCAGCCCCGAGGGGGCCTTGGCTTTC.

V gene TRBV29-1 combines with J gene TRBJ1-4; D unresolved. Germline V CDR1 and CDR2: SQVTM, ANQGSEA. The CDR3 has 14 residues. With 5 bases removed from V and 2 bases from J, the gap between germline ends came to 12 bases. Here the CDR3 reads CSVRGGPTNEKLFF. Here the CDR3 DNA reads TGCAGCGTTCGCGGCGGGCCCACTAATGAAAAACTGTTTTTT.

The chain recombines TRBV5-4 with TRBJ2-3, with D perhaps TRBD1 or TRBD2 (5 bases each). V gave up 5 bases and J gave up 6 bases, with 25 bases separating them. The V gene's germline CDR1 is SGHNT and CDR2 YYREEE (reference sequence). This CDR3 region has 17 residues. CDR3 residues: CASRLGRGAGEVDTQYF. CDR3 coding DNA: TGTGCCAGCAGATTAGGCAGAGGGGCTGGCGAGGTGGATACGCAGTATTTT. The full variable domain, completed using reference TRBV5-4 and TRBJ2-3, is ETGVTQSPTHLIKTRGQQVTLRCSSQSGHNTVSWYQQALGQGPQFIFQYYREEENGRGNFPPRFSGLQFPNYSSELNVNALELDDSALYLCASRLGRGAGEVDTQYFGPGTRLTVL.

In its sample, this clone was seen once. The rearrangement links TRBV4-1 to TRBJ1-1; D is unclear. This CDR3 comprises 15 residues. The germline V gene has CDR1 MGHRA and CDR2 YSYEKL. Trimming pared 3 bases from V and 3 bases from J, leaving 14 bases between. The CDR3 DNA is TGCGCCAGCAGCCACGCTACTGGGGTGGACACTGAAGCTTTCTTT. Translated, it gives CASSHATGVDTEAFF.

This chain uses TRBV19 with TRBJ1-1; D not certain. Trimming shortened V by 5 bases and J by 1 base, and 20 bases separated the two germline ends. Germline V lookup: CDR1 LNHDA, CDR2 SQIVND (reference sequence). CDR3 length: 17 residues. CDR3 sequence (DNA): TGTGCCAGTAGTGCCCCGGGGTGGAGGGTTGGGAACACTGAAGCTTTCTTT. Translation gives CASSAPGWRVGNTEAFF.

CDR3 DNA sequence: TGCAGTGCTAGTTTTACGGGGAGCAATCAGCCCCAGCATTTT. Translating it yields CSASFTGSNQPQHF. The chain joins TRBV20-1 to TRBJ1-5; D ambiguous. CDR1 is DFQATT and CDR2 is SNEGSKA in the germline V gene (reference sequence). The V gene lost 3 bases and the J gene lost 1 base, with 10 bases spanning the gap. The CDR3 is 14 residues long.

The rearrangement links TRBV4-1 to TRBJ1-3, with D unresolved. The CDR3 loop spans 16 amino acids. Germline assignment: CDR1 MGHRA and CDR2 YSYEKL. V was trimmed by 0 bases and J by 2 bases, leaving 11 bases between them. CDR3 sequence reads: CASSQDLGGTGNTIYF. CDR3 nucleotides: TGCGCCAGCAGCCAAGATCTGGGAGGTACTGGAAACACCATATATTTT.

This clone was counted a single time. CDR3 residues: CASSLSGGNTGELFF. In nucleotides, the CDR3 is TGTGCCAGCAGCTTATCGGGGGGGAACACCGGGGAGCTGTTTTTT. The chain is built from TRBV7-3 and TRBJ2-2; 7 bases are a match to TRBD2. This CDR3 spans 15 amino acids. CDR1 SGHTA and CDR2 FQGTGA come from the germline V gene. The V gene end was trimmed by 2 bases and the J gene end by 1 base; junction bases not matched to a gene: 1.

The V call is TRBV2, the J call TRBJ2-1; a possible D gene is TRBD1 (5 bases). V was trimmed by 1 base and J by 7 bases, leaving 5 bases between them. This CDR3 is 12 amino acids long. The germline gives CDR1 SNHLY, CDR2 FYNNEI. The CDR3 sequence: CASSEGQNEQFF. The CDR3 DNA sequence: TGTGCCAGCAGTGAAGGACAGAATGAGCAGTTCTTC.

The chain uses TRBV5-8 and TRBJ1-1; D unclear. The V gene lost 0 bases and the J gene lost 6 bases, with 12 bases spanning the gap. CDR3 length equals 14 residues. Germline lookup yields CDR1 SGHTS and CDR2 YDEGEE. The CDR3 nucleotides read TGTGCCAGCAGCTTGGACCCCCAGCAGTCTGAAGCTTTCTTT. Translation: CASSLDPQQSEAFF. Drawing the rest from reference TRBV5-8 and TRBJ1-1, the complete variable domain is EAGVTQSPTHLIKTRGQQATLRCSPISGHTSVYWYQQALGLGLQFLLWYDEGEERNRGNFPPRFSGRQFPNYSSELNVNALELEDSALYLCASSLDPQQSEAFFGQGTRLTVV.

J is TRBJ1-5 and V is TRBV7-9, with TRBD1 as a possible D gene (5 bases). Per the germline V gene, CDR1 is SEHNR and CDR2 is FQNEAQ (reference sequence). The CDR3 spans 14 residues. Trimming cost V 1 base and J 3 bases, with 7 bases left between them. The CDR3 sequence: CASSLGGPNQPQHF. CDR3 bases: TGTGCCAGCAGCTTAGGGGGCCCCAATCAGCCCCAGCATTTT.

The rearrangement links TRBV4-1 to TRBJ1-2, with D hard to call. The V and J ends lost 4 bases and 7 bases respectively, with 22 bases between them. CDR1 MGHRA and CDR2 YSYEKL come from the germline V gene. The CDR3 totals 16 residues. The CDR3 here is CASSPWGGGWAGGYTF. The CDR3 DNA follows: TGCGCCAGCAGCCCCTGGGGTGGAGGATGGGCGGGTGGCTACACCTTC.

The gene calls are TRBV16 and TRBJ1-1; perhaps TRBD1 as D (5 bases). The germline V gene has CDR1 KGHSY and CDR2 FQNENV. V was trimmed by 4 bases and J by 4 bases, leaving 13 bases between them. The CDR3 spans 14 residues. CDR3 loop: CASSRQGTSTEAFF. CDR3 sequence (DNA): TGTGCCAGCAGCCGCCAGGGAACTAGCACTGAAGCTTTCTTT. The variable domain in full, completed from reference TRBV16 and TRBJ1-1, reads GEEVAQTPKHLVRGEGQKAKLYCAPIKGHSYVFWYQQVLKNEFKFLISFQNENVFDETGMPKERFSAKCLPNSPCSLEIQATKLEDSAVYFCASSRQGTSTEAFFGQGTRLTVV.

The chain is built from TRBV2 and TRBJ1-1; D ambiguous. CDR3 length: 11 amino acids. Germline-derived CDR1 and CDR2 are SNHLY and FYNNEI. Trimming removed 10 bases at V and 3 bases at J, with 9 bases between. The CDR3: CATLGDTEAFF. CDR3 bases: TGTGCCACCCTCGGTGACACTGAAGCTTTCTTT.